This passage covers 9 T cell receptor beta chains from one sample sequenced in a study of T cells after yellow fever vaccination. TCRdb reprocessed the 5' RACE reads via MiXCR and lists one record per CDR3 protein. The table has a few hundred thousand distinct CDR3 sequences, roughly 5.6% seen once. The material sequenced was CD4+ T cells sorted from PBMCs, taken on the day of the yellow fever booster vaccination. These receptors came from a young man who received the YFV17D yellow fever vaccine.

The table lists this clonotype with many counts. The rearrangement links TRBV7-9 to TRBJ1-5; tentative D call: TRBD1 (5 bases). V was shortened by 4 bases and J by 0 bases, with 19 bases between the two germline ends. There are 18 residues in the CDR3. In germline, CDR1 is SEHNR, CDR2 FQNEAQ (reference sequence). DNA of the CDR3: TGTGCCAGCAGCTCCCCTTCGCGGGGGGGGGATAGCAATCAGCCCCAGCATTTT. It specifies CASSSPSRGGDSNQPQHF. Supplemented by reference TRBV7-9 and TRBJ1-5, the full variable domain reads DTGVSQNPRHKITKRGQNVTFRCDPISEHNRLYWYRQTLGQGPEFLTYFQNEAQLEKSRLLSDRFSAERPKGSFSTLEIQRTEQGDSAMYLCASSSPSRGGDSNQPQHFGDGTRLSIL.

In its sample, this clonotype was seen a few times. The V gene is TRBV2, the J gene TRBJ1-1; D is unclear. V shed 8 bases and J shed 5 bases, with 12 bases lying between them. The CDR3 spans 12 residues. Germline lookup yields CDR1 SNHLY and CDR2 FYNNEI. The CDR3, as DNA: TGTGCCAGCGGTTGGCTCGAGACTGAAGCTTTCTTT. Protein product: CASGWLETEAFF. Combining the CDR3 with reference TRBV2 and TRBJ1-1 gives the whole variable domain EPEVTQTPSHQVTQMGQEVILRCVPISNHLYFYWYRQILGQKVEFLVSFYNNEISEKSEIFDDQFSVERPDGSNFTLKIRSTKLEDSAMYFCASGWLETEAFFGQGTRLTVV.

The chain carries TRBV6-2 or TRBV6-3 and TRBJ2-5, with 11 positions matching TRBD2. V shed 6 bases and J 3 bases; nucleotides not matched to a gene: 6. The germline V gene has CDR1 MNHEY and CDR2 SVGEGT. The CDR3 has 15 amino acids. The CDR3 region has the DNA TGTGCCAGCAGCGAACTAGCGGGGGTTAAAGAGACCCAGTACTTC. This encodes CASSELAGVKETQYF.

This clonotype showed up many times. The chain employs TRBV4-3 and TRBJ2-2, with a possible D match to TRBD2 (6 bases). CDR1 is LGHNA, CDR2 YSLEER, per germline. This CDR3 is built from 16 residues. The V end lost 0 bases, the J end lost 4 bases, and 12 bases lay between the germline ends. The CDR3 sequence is CASSQDVAGSTGELFF. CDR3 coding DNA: TGCGCCAGCAGCCAAGATGTGGCGGGGAGCACCGGGGAGCTGTTTTTT.

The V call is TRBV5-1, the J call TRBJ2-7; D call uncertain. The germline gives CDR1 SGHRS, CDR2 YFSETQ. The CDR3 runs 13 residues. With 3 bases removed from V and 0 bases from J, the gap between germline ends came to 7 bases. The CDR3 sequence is CASSSDNSYEQYV. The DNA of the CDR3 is TGCGCCAGCAGCTCCGACAACTCCTACGAGCAGTACGTC.

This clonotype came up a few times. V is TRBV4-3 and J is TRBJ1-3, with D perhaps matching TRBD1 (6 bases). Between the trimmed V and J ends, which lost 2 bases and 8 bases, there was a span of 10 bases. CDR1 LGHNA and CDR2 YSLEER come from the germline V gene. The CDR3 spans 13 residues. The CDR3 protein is CASSQIEGDTIYF. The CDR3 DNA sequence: TGCGCCAGCAGCCAAATAGAGGGGGACACCATATATTTT.

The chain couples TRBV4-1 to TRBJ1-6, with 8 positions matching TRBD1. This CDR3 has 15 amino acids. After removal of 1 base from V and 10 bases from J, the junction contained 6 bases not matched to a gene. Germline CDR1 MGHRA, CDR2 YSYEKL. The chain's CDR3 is CASSQVRGLRSPLHF. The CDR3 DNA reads TGCGCCAGCAGCCAAGTCAGGGGGCTTCGGTCACCCCTCCACTTT.

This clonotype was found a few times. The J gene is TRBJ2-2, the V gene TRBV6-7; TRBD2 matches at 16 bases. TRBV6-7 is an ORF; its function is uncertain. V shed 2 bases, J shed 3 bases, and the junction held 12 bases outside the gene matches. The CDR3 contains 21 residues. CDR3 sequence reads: CASSYGKGTSGGARDTGELFF. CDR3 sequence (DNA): TGTGCCAGCAGTTACGGAAAAGGGACTAGCGGGGGGGCCCGTGACACCGGGGAGCTGTTTTTT.

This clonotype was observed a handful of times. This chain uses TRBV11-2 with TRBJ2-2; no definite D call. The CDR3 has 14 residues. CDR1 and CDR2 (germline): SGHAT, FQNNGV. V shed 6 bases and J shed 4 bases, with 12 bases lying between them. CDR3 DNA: TGTGCCAGCAGAGAACAGCCACGCACCGGGGAGCTGTTTTTT. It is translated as CASREQPRTGELFF.